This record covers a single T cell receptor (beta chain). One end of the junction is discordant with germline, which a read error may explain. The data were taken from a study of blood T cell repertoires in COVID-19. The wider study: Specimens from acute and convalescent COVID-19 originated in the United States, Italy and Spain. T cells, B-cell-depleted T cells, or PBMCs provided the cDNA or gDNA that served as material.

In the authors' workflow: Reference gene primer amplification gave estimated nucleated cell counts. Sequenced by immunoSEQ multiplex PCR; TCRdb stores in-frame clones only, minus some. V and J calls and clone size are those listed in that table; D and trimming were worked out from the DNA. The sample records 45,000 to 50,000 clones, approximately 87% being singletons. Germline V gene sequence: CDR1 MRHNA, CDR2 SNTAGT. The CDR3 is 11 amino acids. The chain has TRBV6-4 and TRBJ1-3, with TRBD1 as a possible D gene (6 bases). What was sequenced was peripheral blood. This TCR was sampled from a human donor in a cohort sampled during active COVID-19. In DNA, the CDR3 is TGTGCCAGCAGTGATTGGAGGACAGTGATTTTT. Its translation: CASSDWRTVIF.